The clone carrying this T cell receptor beta chain was counted between two and nine times. This record belongs to a study of blood T cell repertoires in COVID-19. Germline CDR1 reads SGHNT; CDR2 reads YYREEE (reference sequence). Germline trimming cut 4 bases from V and 10 bases from J; bases unmatched to any gene: 3. CDR3 length equals 13 residues. The assay was immunoSEQ multiplex PCR, and TCRdb's table has in-frame clones only and misses some. The sample has about 260,000 clones, 88% seen once. The sequencing input was PBMCs or T cells enriched from blood (not recorded which). The receptor was derived from a middle-aged woman who had been exposed to COVID-19. The rearrangement joins TRBV5-4 to TRBJ1-6, with TRBD1 identical over 9 bases. DNA of the CDR3: TGTGCCAGCAGCCCAGGACAGGGGTCACCCCTCCACTTT. This encodes CASSPGQGSPLHF.